The 4 T cell receptor beta chains given below trace back to one sample, sequenced in a study of lymphopenia after photon versus proton radiotherapy (dated by TCRdb to about 2019). Library generation was performed with the immunoSEQ multiplex PCR assay. Held by TCRdb, this immuneACCESS table contains in-frame sequences only and omits some clones. Under half of the omission traces to an unresolved V gene where checked; the cause of the rest is unknown. Counted in this sample were about 64,000 clones; roughly nine tenths of them appeared once. The ten largest account for roughly 13% of the sample. The sequencing here drew on peripheral blood, taken from a patient treated with proton-based radiotherapy. These receptors were obtained from a man at least 80 years old with esophageal cancer.

The V gene is TRBV18, the J gene TRBJ2-3; D remains ambiguous. V lost 2 bases, J lost 3 bases, and 9 bases lay in between. The CDR3 runs to 14 residues. CDR1 is KGHSH, CDR2 LQKENI, per germline. The CDR3 nucleotides are TGTGCCAGCTCACCAGAGGTGGGGACAGATACGCAGTATTTT. It translates to CASSPEVGTDTQYF.

This chain links TRBV5-4 with TRBJ1-4, with 11 nucleotides matching TRBD1. Germline-derived CDR1 and CDR2 are SGHNT and YYREEE (reference sequence). V shed 4 bases and J 8 bases; nucleotides not matched to a gene: 10. The CDR3 loop spans 16 amino acids. DNA of the CDR3: TGTGCCAGCAGCCGGACAGGGGGCAGCGGTAGAGAAAAACTGTTTTTT. Protein product: CASSRTGGSGREKLFF.

The chain is built from TRBV6-1 and TRBJ1-2; 12 positions agree with TRBD1. Per the germline V gene, CDR1 is MNHNS and CDR2 is SASEGT. This CDR3 region has 18 residues. V trimming: 3 bases; J trimming: 2 bases; junction bases outside the gene matches: 10. The chain's CDR3 is CASSDPAGTGGPNYGYTF. As DNA, the CDR3 is TGTGCCAGCAGTGACCCCGCCGGGACAGGGGGCCCCAACTATGGCTACACCTTC.

The chain combines TRBV10-3 with TRBJ2-7; 10 bases fit TRBD1. The germline V gene has CDR1 ENHRY and CDR2 SYGVKD. The ends lost 4 bases at V and 0 bases at J; junction bases unmatched: 0. The CDR3 extends over 14 amino acids. The CDR3 region has the DNA TGTGCCATCAGTGGGACAGGGGGCTCCTACGAGCAGTACTTC. It yields the protein CAISGTGGSYEQYF.